This is a list of T cell receptor beta chains from one sample in a study of vaccination and CD4 T cells after COVID-19. Via MiXCR, TCRdb re-called the PCR reads, giving one row per CDR3 protein. In the table there are about 20,000 distinct CDR3 sequences, nearly 50% of which are singletons. No antigen is known for these receptors. The material sequenced was CD4+ T cells from blood, cultured in vitro. All receptors come from a human donor who had recovered from COVID-19. The CDR3 runs from the conserved cysteine through the conserved F or W. The D gene is left open where the match is weak. Where a row states a size, it is once, few, many or the class of an expanded clone; other rows omit it.

D gene: TRBD2
clone size: .
V gene: TRBV12-3/TRBV12-4
J gene: TRBJ2-1
CDR3 protein: CASSLRLAGVPYNEQFF
CDR3 DNA: TGTGCCAGCAGTTTACGGCTAGCGGGAGTCCCCTACAATGAGCAGTTCTTC

D gene: TRBD2
clone size: few
V gene: TRBV7-3
J gene: TRBJ2-2
CDR3 protein: CASSQSAGGVTGELFF
CDR3 DNA: TGTGCCAGCAGCCAGTCAGCGGGAGGAGTCACCGGGGAGCTGTTTTTT

D gene: .
clone size: .
V gene: TRBV5-1
J gene: TRBJ2-5
CDR3 protein: CASSTQQAGETQYF
CDR3 DNA: TGCGCCAGCAGCACCCAACAGGCGGGGGAGACCCAGTACTTC

D gene: TRBD2
clone size: few
V gene: TRBV20-1
J gene: TRBJ2-4
CDR3 protein: CSARKTSSGFRGGKNIQYF
CDR3 DNA: TGCAGTGCTAGGAAAACGTCTAGCGGGTTTCGGGGCGGCAAAAACATTCAGTACTTC

D gene: .
clone size: .
V gene: TRBV12-3/TRBV12-4
J gene: TRBJ1-2
CDR3 protein: CASSFGGRGYTF
CDR3 DNA: TGTGCCAGCAGTTTTGGGGGACGCGGCTACACCTTC

D gene: TRBD2
clone size: .
V gene: TRBV7-3
J gene: TRBJ2-3
CDR3 protein: CASSKTGLAVDTQYF
CDR3 DNA: TGTGCCAGCAGCAAAACGGGACTAGCTGTTGATACGCAGTATTTT

D gene: .
clone size: few
V gene: TRBV19
J gene: TRBJ2-5
CDR3 protein: CASSIQGTQYF
CDR3 DNA: TGTGCCAGTAGTATTCAGGGTACCCAGTACTTC

D gene: .
clone size: few
V gene: TRBV19
J gene: TRBJ1-2
CDR3 protein: CASSIEDGYTF
CDR3 DNA: TGTGCCAGTAGTATAGAGGATGGCTACACCTTC

D gene: .
clone size: .
V gene: TRBV9
J gene: TRBJ1-2
CDR3 protein: CASSVHPQGDGYTF
CDR3 DNA: TGTGCCAGCAGCGTGCACCCACAGGGTGATGGCTACACCTTC

D gene: .
clone size: .
V gene: TRBV6-1
J gene: TRBJ1-3
CDR3 protein: CASSPTTDSGNTIYF
CDR3 DNA: TGTGCCAGCAGCCCAACAACGGACAGCGGAAACACCATATATTTT

D gene: .
clone size: .
V gene: TRBV24-1
J gene: TRBJ2-5
CDR3 protein: CATSKGETQYF
CDR3 DNA: TGTGCCACCTCGAAGGGAGAGACCCAGTACTTC

D gene: .
clone size: .
V gene: TRBV11-2
J gene: TRBJ2-1
CDR3 protein: CASSLDRNEQFF
CDR3 DNA: TGTGCCAGCAGCTTAGATAGAAATGAGCAGTTCTTC

D gene: TRBD1
clone size: .
V gene: TRBV5-4
J gene: TRBJ2-5
CDR3 protein: CASSLLGTEQETQYF
CDR3 DNA: TGTGCCAGCAGCTTGCTCGGGACAGAACAAGAGACCCAGTACTTC

D gene: .
clone size: few
V gene: TRBV19
J gene: TRBJ1-1
CDR3 protein: CASWESPQGSTEAFF
CDR3 DNA: TGTGCCAGTTGGGAGAGCCCCCAGGGGTCCACTGAAGCTTTCTTT

D gene: .
clone size: .
V gene: TRBV5-1
J gene: TRBJ1-6
CDR3 protein: CASSLEAGVDSPLHF
CDR3 DNA: TGCGCCAGCAGCTTGGAGGCAGGGGTAGATTCACCCCTCCACTTT

D gene: TRBD2
clone size: .
V gene: TRBV20-1
J gene: TRBJ2-1
CDR3 protein: CSAGDFGTSGSYNEQFF
CDR3 DNA: TGCAGTGCTGGAGACTTCGGGACTAGCGGGTCGTACAATGAGCAGTTCTTC